This T cell receptor (beta chain) was sequenced in a study of cytotoxic CD8 clonotypes in ibrutinib-treated CLL. Across the study: Each sample contained, on average, about 250,000 productive templates and 80,000 to 95,000 productive rearrangements.

Measured with immunoSEQ multiplex PCR; TCRdb has only the in-frame clones, and not every one. Among 250,000 to 350,000 clones listed, roughly four fifths were seen once. Material: PBMCs, obtained at disease progression, from a patient treated with ibrutinib. The clonotype comes from a human donor with chronic lymphocytic leukemia.

Here the CDR3 DNA reads TGTGCCAGCGCCAGGGACAGGTTTGTCGGGACCCAGTACTTC. Protein sequence: CASARDRFVGTQYF. J is TRBJ2-5 and V is TRBV7-9, with 8 bases that match TRBD1. V gave up 8 bases and J gave up 7 bases; unmatched junction bases: 12. Germline V gene lookup returns CDR1 SEHNR and CDR2 FQNEAQ (reference sequence). The CDR3 contains 14 residues.